Presented here are 27 T cell receptor beta chains from one specimen sequenced in a study of cytomegalovirus exposure and HLA in healthy donors. The primer mix had 60 Vbeta and 13 Jbeta primers. Generated by immunoSEQ multiplex PCR, the TCRdb table keeps only in-frame clones and is missing some. The sample has 220,000 or so clones; 65% to 80% are singletons. Sequenced material: PBMCs. These receptors all come from a man aged 50 to 59 in good health and CMV-seronegative.

This clone was observed a few times. The chain joins TRBV7-2 to TRBJ1-2; D remains unclear. Germline assignment: CDR1 SGHTA and CDR2 FQGNSA. Trimming took off 1 base at V and 5 bases at J, with 8 bases between the two ends. CDR3 length: 13 amino acids. The CDR3 is CASSLDRTYGYTF. The CDR3 DNA reads as TGTGCCAGCAGCTTAGATCGGACTTATGGCTACACCTTC.

The V call is TRBV19, the J call TRBJ2-5, with 11 bases aligning to TRBD2. The CDR3 runs to 15 residues. Germline V lookup: CDR1 LNHDA, CDR2 SQIVND (reference sequence). V shed 7 bases and J 5 bases; nucleotides not matched to a gene: 9. The DNA for the CDR3 is TGTGCCAGTAAAACTAGCGGGAGAGGAAGCGAGACCCAGTACTTC. The encoded protein is CASKTSGRGSETQYF.

This chain uses TRBV10-1 with TRBJ1-1; D perhaps matches TRBD1 (6 bases). This CDR3 contains 13 residues. CDR1 is WNHNN, CDR2 SYGVQD, per germline (reference sequence). V lost 8 bases and J 11 bases, leaving 21 bases between the germline ends. As DNA, the CDR3 is TGCGCCAGCGGCTCGGGGGGGGGCCACCACGCTTTCTTT. Protein product: CASGSGGGHHAFF.

This chain links TRBV5-1 with TRBJ2-7; TRBD1 agrees at 7 bases. J gave up 1 base and V 7 bases, and 5 bases lay outside the gene matches. The CDR3 has 13 residues. Germline-derived CDR1 and CDR2 are SGHRS and YFSETQ. CDR3: CASGRGQSYEQYF. CDR3 DNA sequence: TGCGCCAGCGGTCGGGGACAGTCCTACGAGCAGTACTTC.

The V call is TRBV7-9, the J call TRBJ2-1; tentatively, D is TRBD1 (6 bases). The length of the CDR3 is 16 residues. Germline V lookup: CDR1 SEHNR, CDR2 FQNEAQ (reference sequence). V shed 2 bases and J shed 0 bases, with 11 bases lying between them. The CDR3 DNA reads TGTGCCAGCAGCTTAAGGGGGAGTAACTCCTACAATGAGCAGTTCTTC. This encodes CASSLRGSNSYNEQFF.

V and J are TRBV7-9 and TRBJ1-1; no definite D call. The CDR3 length is 13 residues. Between the trimmed V and J ends, which lost 2 bases and 7 bases, there was a span of 11 bases. Germline V gives CDR1 SEHNR, CDR2 FQNEAQ (reference sequence). The CDR3 loop reads CASSLRGQLEAFF. The CDR3, as DNA: TGTGCCAGCAGCTTAAGAGGGCAGCTTGAAGCTTTCTTT.

This clone was observed a few times. V and J are TRBV30 and TRBJ2-5, with 14 nucleotides matching TRBD2. The germline CDR1 and CDR2 sequences are GTSNPN and SVGIG (reference sequence). CDR3 size: 15 residues. With 7 bases clipped from V and 1 base from J, the junction kept 5 bases outside the gene matches. CDR3: CASGTSGSSQETQYF. The CDR3 DNA sequence: TGTGCCTCCGGGACTAGCGGGAGTAGCCAAGAGACCCAGTACTTC.

This chain joins TRBV21-1 and TRBJ2-5; whether TRBD1, the table's D call, matches the DNA was not checked. TRBV21-1 is a listed pseudogene. This CDR3 comprises 14 residues. The CDR3 is CASSWTGGRETQYF. CDR3 in DNA: TGTGCCAGCAGTTGGACAGGGGGACGAGAGACCCAGTACTTC.

The V and J genes are TRBV5-1 and TRBJ2-5; 7 positions match TRBD2. The CDR3 sequence is 15 residues long. Germline trimming cut 4 bases from V and 2 bases from J; bases unmatched to any gene: 8. Germline CDR1 is SGHRS and CDR2 is YFSETQ. CDR3 amino acids: CASSDGTNTQETQYF. CDR3 bases: TGCGCCAGCAGCGACGGGACTAATACTCAAGAGACCCAGTACTTC.

The chain uses TRBV29-1 and TRBJ2-5; 10 bases agree with TRBD1. V was clipped by 4 bases and J by 7 bases; unmatched bases: 6. The CDR3 extends over 13 amino acids. The germline V gene encodes CDR1 SQVTM and CDR2 ANQGSEA. This chain's CDR3 is CSVGTGGLGTQYF. DNA for the CDR3: TGCAGCGTTGGGACAGGGGGTTTGGGGACCCAGTACTTC.

The genes are TRBV27 and TRBJ2-7; TRBD1 matches 7 bases. The length of the CDR3 is 16 residues. Trimming took 3 bases from V and 2 from J; bases not matched to a gene: 10. The V gene's germline CDR1 is MNHEY and CDR2 SMNVEV (reference sequence). CDR3 coding DNA: TGTGCCAGCAGTTTTCTCTCGACAGGGCTCACCTACGAGCAGTACTTC. As protein: CASSFLSTGLTYEQYF.

This chain connects TRBV28 to TRBJ2-2; 9 bases agree with TRBD2. CDR3 length: 18 residues. Germline assignment: CDR1 MDHEN and CDR2 SYDVKM. The V gene end was trimmed by 2 bases and the J gene end by 0 bases; junction bases not matched to a gene: 7. The CDR3 sequence: CASSLEVLAGTNTGELFF. Written as DNA, the CDR3 is TGTGCCAGCAGTTTAGAGGTCCTAGCGGGGACGAACACCGGGGAGCTGTTTTTT.

This chain uses TRBV7-9 with TRBJ2-3, with D tentatively TRBD2 (6 bases). The length of the CDR3 is 18 residues. The germline V gene has CDR1 SEHNR and CDR2 FQNEAQ (reference sequence). V gave up 0 bases and J gave up 2 bases, with 18 bases separating them. The CDR3 coding sequence is TGTGCCAGCAGCTTAGCGACGGGGAGTAGCGGATACACAGATACGCAGTATTTT. Its translation: CASSLATGSSGYTDTQYF.

The chain is built from TRBV28 and TRBJ2-1; D is uncertain. Looked up from germline, CDR1 is MDHEN and CDR2 is SYDVKM. V gave up 6 bases and J gave up 1 base, with 10 bases separating them. The CDR3 loop spans 14 amino acids. DNA of the CDR3: TGTGCCAGCAGCCCCTCCTTATCCTACAATGAGCAGTTCTTC. Protein: CASSPSLSYNEQFF.

The sample holds one count of this clone. J is TRBJ2-7 and V is TRBV28; the D is unclear. The CDR3 is made up of 15 amino acids. V shed 2 bases and J shed 0 bases, with 11 bases lying between them. CDR1 is MDHEN, CDR2 SYDVKM, per germline. CDR3 DNA sequence: TGTGCCAGCAGTTTAAGTTTAGTACGCTCCTACGAGCAGTACTTC. Protein sequence: CASSLSLVRSYEQYF.

The gene calls are TRBV28 and TRBJ2-3, with TRBD2 as a possible D gene (5 bases). Deletions cut 6 bases from V and 6 bases from J, with 16 bases between. The CDR3 extends over 14 amino acids. The germline CDR1 and CDR2 sequences are MDHEN and SYDVKM. The CDR3 DNA reads as TGTGCCAGCAGCGAGGGCCAACGGCAGGATACGCAGTATTTT. Protein sequence: CASSEGQRQDTQYF.

The rearrangement uses TRBV29-1 and TRBJ2-7; a possible D gene is TRBD2 (5 bases). CDR1 is SQVTM, CDR2 ANQGSEA, per germline. The CDR3 sequence is 12 residues long. V was pared by 3 bases and J by 6 bases, with 12 bases between. The CDR3: CSVDISGSEQYF. CDR3 DNA: TGCAGCGTTGACATCTCGGGATCCGAGCAGTACTTC.

This chain joins TRBV5-1 and TRBJ2-3; 8 bases fit TRBD1. This CDR3 comprises 16 residues. Trimming took 2 bases from V and 3 from J; bases not matched to a gene: 8. Germline assignment: CDR1 SGHRS and CDR2 YFSETQ. DNA for the CDR3: TGCGCCAGCAGCTTTGGGACAGGACTTGCGACAGATACGCAGTATTTT. Encoded protein: CASSFGTGLATDTQYF.

This clone was recorded once. The DNA for the CDR3 is TGTGCCAGCAGTCCTCGACAGAATTTCAACACTGAAGCTTTCTTT. It encodes CASSPRQNFNTEAFF. This chain joins TRBV6-1 and TRBJ1-1; D perhaps matches TRBD1 (5 bases). Germline CDR1 is MNHNS and CDR2 is SASEGT. Trimming stripped 5 bases from V and 2 bases from J, with 15 bases between. The CDR3 loop spans 15 amino acids.

The rearrangement links TRBV28 to TRBJ1-5; no clear D gene. V was shortened by 5 bases and J by 3 bases, with 11 bases between the two germline ends. Germline V lookup: CDR1 MDHEN, CDR2 SYDVKM. The CDR3 sequence is 14 residues long. The CDR3 sequence: CASSPRQVNQPQHF. CDR3 nucleotide sequence: TGTGCCAGCAGTCCCCGCCAGGTCAATCAGCCCCAGCATTTT.

The chain combines TRBV6-5 with TRBJ2-3; possible D gene TRBD1, 5 bases. The ends were cut back, 2 bases at V and 2 bases at J, with 8 bases in the middle. The CDR3 has 14 residues. In germline, CDR1 is MNHEY, CDR2 SVGAGI. DNA of the CDR3: TGTGCCAGCAGTTACGGGGCAGACACAGATACGCAGTATTTT. This translates into CASSYGADTDTQYF.

This clone was counted between two and nine times. The chain carries TRBV11-2 and TRBJ2-2; perhaps TRBD1 as D (6 bases). The V end lost 5 bases, the J end lost 1 base, and 11 bases lay between the germline ends. The CDR3 spans 15 residues. Germline assignment: CDR1 SGHAT and CDR2 FQNNGV. The CDR3 is CASSAGTMNTGELFF. The CDR3 DNA is TGTGCCAGCAGCGCCGGGACAATGAACACCGGGGAGCTGTTTTTT.

The chain employs TRBV7-3 and TRBJ2-3, with TRBD2 as a possible D gene (5 bases). CDR1 and CDR2 from the germline V gene are SGHTA and FQGTGA. The CDR3 has 14 residues. V lost 5 bases and J lost 6, with 15 bases in between. DNA of the CDR3: TGTGCCAGCAGCCTCTCGCGGGCCTCCGATACGCAGTATTTT. As protein: CASSLSRASDTQYF.

This clone was observed once. The same CDR3 can be traced to other DNA sequences in this sample. The V gene is TRBV9, the J gene TRBJ2-7, with D tentatively TRBD2 (6 bases). In germline, CDR1 is SGDLS, CDR2 YYNGEE. Trimming removed 0 bases at V and 2 bases at J, with 9 bases between. This CDR3 is 14 amino acids long. CDR3 in DNA: TGTGCCAGCAGCGTAGGGTTAGCGGCCTACGAGCAGTACTTC. Translation: CASSVGLAAYEQYF.

This clone was seen only a few times. The chain employs TRBV28 and TRBJ1-2; TRBD1 might be the D (5 bases). The CDR3 totals 15 residues. Looked up from germline, CDR1 is MDHEN and CDR2 is SYDVKM. Trimming left V 6 bases short and J 5 bases short, with 19 bases between. CDR3 bases: TGTGCCAGCAGGCCCACCTGGGGGGGTACGTATGGCTACACCTTC. This encodes CASRPTWGGTYGYTF.

CDR3 bases: TGTGCCAGCAGCTTGTGGGGACAGTTCAATCAGCCCCAGCATTTT. Protein sequence: CASSLWGQFNQPQHF. This chain uses TRBV5-5 with TRBJ1-5, with 7 bases identical to TRBD1. This CDR3 is built from 15 residues. Germline values: CDR1 SGHKS, CDR2 YYEKEE (reference sequence). V trimming: 1 base; J trimming: 3 bases; junction bases outside the gene matches: 4.

V and J are TRBV7-8 and TRBJ2-7; D is possibly TRBD1 (6 bases). CDR1 SGHVS and CDR2 FQNEAQ come from the germline V gene. The CDR3 is made up of 13 amino acids. V lost 6 bases and J lost 2, with 11 bases in between. The CDR3 region is CASSNRVPYEQYF. In nucleotides, the CDR3 is TGTGCCAGCAGTAACAGGGTGCCCTACGAGCAGTACTTC. Full variable domain (remainder filled in from reference TRBV7-8 and TRBJ2-7): GAGVSQSPRYKVAKRGQDVALRCDPISGHVSLFWYQQALGQGPEFLTYFQNEAQLDKSGLPSDRFFAERPEGSVSTLKIQRTQQEDSAVYLCASSNRVPYEQYFGPGTRLTVT.